This TCR beta chain derives from a study of T cells in Graves' hyperthyroidism and ophthalmopathy. With duration under 3 months, ophthalmopathy was active: Clinical Activity Score at least 3, NOSPECS at least 4. V shed 4 bases and J shed 4 bases, with 18 bases lying between them. This CDR3 comprises 16 residues. Germline loops: CDR1 SGHVS, CDR2 FQNEAQ. This clonotype was seen many times. Its specificity is unknown. Points from the study as a whole: The blood repertoire included most of the expanded thyroid clonotypes above 0.001. A median around 5.9 months before onset, the model predicted ophthalmopathy.

Amplification targeted TCR beta CDR3 regions from RNA transcripts. The TCR CDR3 first-round RT-PCR relied on the HTBI primer set. TCRdb passed the multiplex PCR reads through MiXCR, listing each CDR3 protein once. The table includes 640,000 or so distinct CDR3 sequences, 14% detected once. The source material was blood. This TCR derives from a woman aged 18-29 years with Graves' ophthalmopathy. The chain couples TRBV7-8 to TRBJ2-3; TRBD1 might be the D (5 bases). The CDR3 DNA reads TGTGCCAGCAGCTATAGTCTCCTGGGGCTAGCAGATACGCAGTATTTT. The encoded protein is CASSYSLLGLADTQYF.